This T cell receptor beta chain derives from a study of control samples from healthy donors and cancer patients. Clones were sequenced by immunoSEQ multiplex PCR, and TCRdb holds only the in-frame ones, with some missing. The sample holds about 73,000 clones, about 90% seen once. The CDR3 has 15 residues. V gave up 3 bases and J gave up 5 bases, with 17 bases separating them. Germline assignment: CDR1 SGHRS and CDR2 YFSETQ. The origin of this receptor is a woman aged 45-65 years in good health. V and J are TRBV5-1 and TRBJ2-5; D is perhaps TRBD2 (5 bases). The source material was blood. The CDR3, as DNA: TGCGCCAGCAGCTCTCTCGGCGGGCCCGGGGAGACCCAGTACTTC. Translation: CASSSLGGPGETQYF.